This T cell receptor beta chain was captured in a study of shared clonotypes between healthy human individuals. The overall study: CD4 naive and memory got three plates each, CD8 naive two, CD8 memory one.

Every donor was a Caucasian adult from Nashville, Tennessee. Deletions cut 3 bases from V and 0 bases from J, with 12 bases between. The CDR3 loop spans 16 amino acids. Germline V gene sequence: CDR1 LNHDA, CDR2 SQIVND (reference sequence). Several immunoSEQ plates held equal portions of the genomic DNA taken from each subset. Measured with immunoSEQ multiplex PCR; TCRdb has only the in-frame clones, and not every one. The data show about 2 million clones, 95% seen once. The chain couples TRBV19 to TRBJ2-1; TRBD2 might be the D (5 bases). The TCR originated in a man younger than 35 in good health. The sample was naive CD4+ T cells sorted from blood. The subset was: CD45RA+ positively selected. The CDR3 nucleotides are TGTGCCAGTAGTATGAGGGCCGGGGTCTCCTACAATGAGCAGTTCTTC. Its protein is CASSMRAGVSYNEQFF.